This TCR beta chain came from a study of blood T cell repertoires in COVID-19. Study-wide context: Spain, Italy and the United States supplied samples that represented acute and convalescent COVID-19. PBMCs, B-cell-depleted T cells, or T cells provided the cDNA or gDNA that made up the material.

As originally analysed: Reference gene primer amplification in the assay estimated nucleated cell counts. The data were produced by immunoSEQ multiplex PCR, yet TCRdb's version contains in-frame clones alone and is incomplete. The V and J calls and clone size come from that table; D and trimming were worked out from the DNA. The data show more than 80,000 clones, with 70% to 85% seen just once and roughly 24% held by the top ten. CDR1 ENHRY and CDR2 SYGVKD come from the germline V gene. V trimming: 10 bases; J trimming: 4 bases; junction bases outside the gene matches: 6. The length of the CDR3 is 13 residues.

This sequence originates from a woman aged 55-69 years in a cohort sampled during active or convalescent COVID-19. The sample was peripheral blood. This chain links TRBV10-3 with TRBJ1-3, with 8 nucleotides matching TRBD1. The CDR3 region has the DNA TGTGCCACCGGACAGGGCCAAGGAAACACCATATATTTT. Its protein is CATGQGQGNTIYF.